Listed below are T cell receptor beta chains from one sample, sequenced in a study of cytomegalovirus exposure and HLA in healthy donors. Clones were sequenced by immunoSEQ multiplex PCR, and TCRdb holds only the in-frame ones, with some missing. The table lists 95,000 to 130,000 clones, around 86% of them singletons. The sample consisted of PBMCs. The receptors were gathered from a woman in her thirties in good health and CMV-seronegative. The CDR3 runs from the conserved cysteine through the conserved F or W.

j_call: TRBJ2-3; v_call: TRBV10-1; cdr3_aa: CATGTSGSRGADTQYF
j_call: TRBJ2-1; v_call: TRBV19; cdr3_aa: CASSPGTSGYNEQFF
j_call: TRBJ2-7; v_call: TRBV7-9; cdr3_aa: CASSLAQGATDEQYF
j_call: TRBJ2-7; v_call: TRBV28; cdr3_aa: CASSFSRGSYEQYF
j_call: TRBJ2-7; v_call: TRBV19; cdr3_aa: CASSIGGSGYEQYF
j_call: TRBJ2-3; v_call: TRBV6-1; cdr3_aa: CASRMRDRSTDTQYF
j_call: TRBJ2-1; v_call: TRBV14; cdr3_aa: CASSQNSGRGNEQFF
j_call: TRBJ2-5; v_call: TRBV7-9; cdr3_aa: CASSGGQGRKTQYF
j_call: TRBJ2-3; v_call: TRBV10-3; cdr3_aa: CAPSGIPSSTDTQYF
j_call: TRBJ2-2; v_call: TRBV5-1; cdr3_aa: CASSLGAGAGELFF
j_call: TRBJ1-1; v_call: TRBV11-2; cdr3_aa: CASSPRGGASTEAFF
j_call: TRBJ2-2; v_call: TRBV9; cdr3_aa: CASRSRGLADTGELFF
j_call: TRBJ2-2; v_call: TRBV5-4; cdr3_aa: CASSLDNSNTGELFF
j_call: TRBJ1-2; v_call: TRBV11-2; cdr3_aa: CASSLLVAAYGYTF
j_call: TRBJ1-2; v_call: TRBV28; cdr3_aa: CASSLAGFDYGYTF
j_call: TRBJ1-2; v_call: TRBV7-8; cdr3_aa: CASSLSPAGANYGYTF
j_call: TRBJ2-7; v_call: TRBV5-1; cdr3_aa: CASSLWASGGQKAYEQYF
j_call: TRBJ2-3; v_call: TRBV27; cdr3_aa: CASWLADTDTQYF
j_call: TRBJ2-1; v_call: TRBV5-1; cdr3_aa: CASSLARGGAGGDEQFF
j_call: TRBJ2-5; v_call: TRBV5-6; cdr3_aa: CASSPGTGGEETQYF
j_call: TRBJ2-1; v_call: TRBV10-1; cdr3_aa: CATSQGSGRPGNEQFF
j_call: TRBJ2-2; v_call: TRBV4-3; cdr3_aa: CASSQGLAGSANTGELFF
j_call: TRBJ2-1; v_call: TRBV7-2; cdr3_aa: CASSFSGRLNEQFF
j_call: TRBJ1-3; v_call: TRBV4-1; cdr3_aa: CASSQGGARGAVGNTIYF
j_call: TRBJ2-7; v_call: TRBV6-5; cdr3_aa: CASSYSQGPYEQYF
j_call: TRBJ2-1; v_call: TRBV30; cdr3_aa: CAWTPGGYEQFF
j_call: TRBJ2-3; v_call: TRBV19; cdr3_aa: CASSIGGSTDTQYF
j_call: TRBJ2-7; v_call: TRBV27; cdr3_aa: CASSLTSAAYEQYF
j_call: TRBJ1-2; v_call: TRBV28; cdr3_aa: CASSLGTVNYGYTF
j_call: TRBJ1-5; v_call: TRBV6-1; cdr3_aa: CASSARGGRDSNQPQHF
j_call: TRBJ1-4; v_call: TRBV10-3; cdr3_aa: CAISEDRDEKLFF
j_call: TRBJ1-5; v_call: TRBV7-8; cdr3_aa: CASSQRQGVVSNQPQHF
j_call: TRBJ2-7; v_call: TRBV7-2; cdr3_aa: CASSRGDGGSSYEQYF
j_call: TRBJ2-1; v_call: TRBV19; cdr3_aa: CASSTRFGGNNEQFF
j_call: TRBJ2-1; v_call: TRBV11-2; cdr3_aa: CASSNRTSGGQNEQFF
j_call: TRBJ2-3; v_call: TRBV4-1; cdr3_aa: CASSQAPGQGTDTQYF
j_call: TRBJ1-1; v_call: TRBV6-5; cdr3_aa: CASRGQPPTEAFF
j_call: TRBJ2-7; v_call: TRBV18; cdr3_aa: CASSPPANSYEQYF
j_call: TRBJ2-1; v_call: TRBV30; cdr3_aa: CAWSQPGLAGGPNNEQFF
j_call: TRBJ2-3; v_call: TRBV27; cdr3_aa: CASTTGGRGTQYF
j_call: TRBJ2-3; v_call: TRBV5-1; cdr3_aa: CASRSYGTSGTDTQYF
j_call: TRBJ2-4; v_call: TRBV19; cdr3_aa: CASRDPGAKNIQYF
j_call: TRBJ2-3; v_call: TRBV5-8; cdr3_aa: CASSFEATTDTQYF
j_call: TRBJ2-1; v_call: TRBV6-1; cdr3_aa: CASSELSLRRNEQFF
j_call: TRBJ2-7; v_call: TRBV28; cdr3_aa: CASSIPGGDHLEQYF
j_call: TRBJ2-7; v_call: TRBV19; cdr3_aa: CASRGAGNDYEQYF
j_call: TRBJ2-1; v_call: TRBV2; cdr3_aa: CASRGGANNEQFF
j_call: TRBJ1-1; v_call: TRBV19; cdr3_aa: CATLGHFGAFF
j_call: TRBJ2-7; v_call: TRBV27; cdr3_aa: CASSLNYGGYEQYF
j_call: TRBJ2-1; v_call: TRBV9; cdr3_aa: CASSAVLAGGWNEQFF
j_call: TRBJ2-3; v_call: TRBV11-3; cdr3_aa: CASSSDREGLNTQYF
j_call: TRBJ2-7; v_call: TRBV6-1; cdr3_aa: CASRLPRGSSYEQYF
j_call: TRBJ1-6; v_call: TRBV4-1; cdr3_aa: CASSQGSSPLHF